The 16 T cell receptor beta chains below all came from one sample that was sequenced in a study of brain T cells in children with intractable seizures. Libraries were prepared by immunoSEQ multiplex PCR; TCRdb keeps only in-frame clonotypes and omits some of them. The sample records some 64,000 clones, about 96% being singletons. Material: peripheral blood, obtained at surgery. The receptors derive from a boy in the first two years of life with focal cortical dysplasia and intractable seizures.

This sequence joins TRBV4-1 and TRBJ2-2; TRBD2 is a possible D gene (5 bases). Germline CDR1 is MGHRA and CDR2 is YSYEKL. This CDR3 comprises 16 residues. V lost 1 base, J lost 3 bases, and 12 bases lay in between. The CDR3 DNA sequence: TGCGCCAGCAGCCAAGCGAGGGCCCTCCACACCGGGGAGCTGTTTTTT. Translation: CASSQARALHTGELFF.

This clone was recorded once. The chain links TRBV4-2 to TRBJ2-1; TRBD2 aligns across 11 bases. V trimming: 1 base; J trimming: 4 bases; junction bases outside the gene matches: 3. Germline V gene sequence: CDR1 LGHNA, CDR2 YNFKEQ. The CDR3 contains 16 residues. CDR3 nucleotide sequence: TGTGCCAGCAGCCAAGCCGGGACTAGCGGATACAATGAGCAGTTCTTC. It translates to CASSQAGTSGYNEQFF.

V is TRBV18 and J is TRBJ2-3; D might be TRBD2 (5 bases). V lost 5 bases and J lost 4, with 22 bases in between. In germline, CDR1 is KGHSH, CDR2 LQKENI. The CDR3 sequence is 17 residues long. CDR3 coding DNA: TGTGCCAGCTCATTTCGTTATTTCGGGGATCGGGCAGATACGCAGTATTTT. Translating gives CASSFRYFGDRADTQYF.

This chain connects TRBV27 to TRBJ2-1; unclear D gene. The CDR3 is 13 amino acids. Trimming cost V 3 bases and J 7 bases, with 10 bases left between them. Per germline, CDR1 MNHEY and CDR2 SMNVEV (reference sequence). The CDR3 DNA follows: TGTGCCAGCAGTTTTGGCCCGGGTAATGAGCAGTTCTTC. It yields the protein CASSFGPGNEQFF.

The gene calls are TRBV5-1 and TRBJ1-6; possibly TRBD1 for D (6 bases). This CDR3 has 17 amino acids. CDR1 SGHRS and CDR2 YFSETQ come from the germline V gene. Trimming shortened V by 4 bases and J by 11 bases, and 25 bases separated the two germline ends. CDR3 in amino acids: CASSTVPQGGSRPPLHF. The CDR3 region has the DNA TGCGCCAGCAGCACCGTCCCACAGGGTGGTAGTAGGCCACCCCTCCACTTT.

The genes are TRBV19 and TRBJ1-1; D gene ambiguous. Trimming took off 4 bases at V and 0 bases at J, with 12 bases between the two ends. This CDR3 has 15 amino acids. Germline lookup yields CDR1 LNHDA and CDR2 SQIVND (reference sequence). This chain's CDR3 is CASSTLGYMNTEAFF. CDR3 in DNA: TGTGCCAGTAGTACCCTGGGTTATATGAACACTGAAGCTTTCTTT. Using reference TRBV19 and TRBJ1-1 for the parts outside the CDR3, the full variable domain is DGGITQSPKYLFRKEGQNVTLSCEQNLNHDAMYWYRQDPGQGLRLIYYSQIVNDFQKGDIAEGYSVSREKKESFPLTVTSAQKNPTAFYLCASSTLGYMNTEAFFGQGTRLTVV.

The J gene is TRBJ2-5, the V gene TRBV7-9; no firm D call. The CDR3 extends over 11 amino acids. Germline CDR1 and CDR2: SEHNR and FQNEAQ (reference sequence). V shed 7 bases and J shed 5 bases, with 8 bases lying between them. The CDR3 protein is CASKKGETQYF. Here the CDR3 DNA reads TGTGCCAGCAAGAAAGGGGAGACCCAGTACTTC.

The V call is TRBV7-9, the J call TRBJ2-1; 15 nucleotides line up with TRBD2. V gave up 7 bases and J gave up 7 bases; unmatched junction bases: 14. In germline, CDR1 is SEHNR, CDR2 FQNEAQ (reference sequence). The CDR3 consists of 18 residues. The CDR3 spells CASTALYPGLAGGNEQFF. In DNA form, the CDR3 reads TGTGCCAGCACAGCCCTTTACCCGGGACTAGCGGGGGGTAATGAGCAGTTCTTC.

The chain employs TRBV6-5 and TRBJ1-3; D gene unclear. The CDR3 extends over 14 amino acids. Germline loops: CDR1 MNHEY, CDR2 SVGAGI. V was clipped by 6 bases and J by 0 bases, with 9 bases between them. The CDR3 DNA sequence: TGTGCCAGCAGGAGTCAGAGCTCTGGAAACACCATATATTTT. This translates into CASRSQSSGNTIYF.

A single count supports this clone. The chain combines TRBV4-1 with TRBJ2-3; D unresolved. The ends were cut back, 0 bases at V and 9 bases at J, with 7 bases in the middle. This CDR3 region has 12 residues. Germline CDR1 reads MGHRA; CDR2 reads YSYEKL. The CDR3 loop is CASSQDFGTQYF. The CDR3 nucleotides read TGCGCCAGCAGCCAAGATTTTGGAACGCAGTATTTT.

The chain is built from TRBV3-1 (or the pseudogene TRBV3-2) and TRBJ2-3; the D call may be TRBD1 or TRBD2 (5 bases each). The CDR3 spans 17 residues. Germline CDR1 LGHDT, CDR2 YNNKEL (reference sequence). V was cut by 7 bases and J by 0 bases, with 20 bases left in between. The CDR3 DNA sequence: TGTGCCAGCAACAGGTTAGAAAGGACTTTTAGCACAGATACGCAGTATTTT. Its protein product is CASNRLERTFSTDTQYF.

This clone was seen once. The rearrangement links TRBV7-6 to TRBJ2-5, with 7 nucleotides matching TRBD2. The CDR3 has 15 residues. Germline V CDR1 and CDR2: SGHVS, FNYEAQ. J was trimmed by 5 bases and V by 4 bases; bases with no gene match: 10. The DNA of the CDR3 is TGTGCCAGCAGCTCCCTCTGGAGGGAGGGGGAGACCCAGTACTTC. It yields the protein CASSSLWREGETQYF.

A single count supports this clone. This sequence joins TRBV24-1 and TRBJ2-2; 8 nucleotides match TRBD1. This CDR3 has 15 amino acids. The germline CDR1 and CDR2 sequences are KGHDR and SFDVKD. V lost 4 bases and J lost 4; bases outside the gene matches: 4. The CDR3 sequence is CATSDQGQATGELFF. In DNA, the CDR3 is TGTGCCACCAGTGACCAGGGACAGGCCACCGGGGAGCTGTTTTTT.

V is TRBV15 and J is TRBJ2-3; the match to TRBD2 covers 8 bases. The J segment lost 4 bases and the V segment lost 3 bases, leaving 9 bases of the junction unmatched. Germline V gives CDR1 LNHNV, CDR2 YYDKDF (reference sequence). CDR3 length equals 16 residues. CDR3 nucleotides: TGTGCCACCAGCAGTTTTTGGGGGACTAGTGCAGATACGCAGTATTTT. Its translation is CATSSFWGTSADTQYF.

The chain combines TRBV5-1 with TRBJ2-7; 11 bases match TRBD2. Germline V gene sequence: CDR1 SGHRS, CDR2 YFSETQ. V lost 1 base and J lost 6; bases outside the gene matches: 15. The CDR3 covers 18 residues. The CDR3, as DNA: TGCGCCAGCAGCTTGTCGATTAGCGGGAGGGCCACGGGGGCCGAGCAGTACTTC. This encodes CASSLSISGRATGAEQYF.

The V and J genes are TRBV28 and TRBJ2-7, with D unresolved. The germline gives CDR1 MDHEN, CDR2 SYDVKM. The CDR3 has 15 residues. Trimming shortened V by 2 bases and J by 3 bases, and 14 bases separated the two germline ends. CDR3 loop: CASSLRTPSGYEQYF. The CDR3 coding sequence is TGTGCCAGCAGTTTACGAACACCCTCCGGCTACGAGCAGTACTTC.